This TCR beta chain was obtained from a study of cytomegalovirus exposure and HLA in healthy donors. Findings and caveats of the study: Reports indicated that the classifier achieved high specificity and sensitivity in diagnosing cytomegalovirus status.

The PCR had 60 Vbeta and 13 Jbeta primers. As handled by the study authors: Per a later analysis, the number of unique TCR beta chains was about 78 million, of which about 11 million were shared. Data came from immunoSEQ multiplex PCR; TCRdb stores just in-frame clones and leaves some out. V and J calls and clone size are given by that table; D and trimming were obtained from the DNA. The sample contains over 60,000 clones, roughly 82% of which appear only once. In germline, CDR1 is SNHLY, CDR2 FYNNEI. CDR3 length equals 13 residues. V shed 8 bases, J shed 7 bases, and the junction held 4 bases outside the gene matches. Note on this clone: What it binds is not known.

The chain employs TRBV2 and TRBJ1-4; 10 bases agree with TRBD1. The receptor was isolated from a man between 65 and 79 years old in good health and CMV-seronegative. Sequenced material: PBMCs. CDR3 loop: CASAGQGGEKLFF. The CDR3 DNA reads TGTGCCAGCGCCGGACAGGGGGGTGAAAAACTGTTTTTT.